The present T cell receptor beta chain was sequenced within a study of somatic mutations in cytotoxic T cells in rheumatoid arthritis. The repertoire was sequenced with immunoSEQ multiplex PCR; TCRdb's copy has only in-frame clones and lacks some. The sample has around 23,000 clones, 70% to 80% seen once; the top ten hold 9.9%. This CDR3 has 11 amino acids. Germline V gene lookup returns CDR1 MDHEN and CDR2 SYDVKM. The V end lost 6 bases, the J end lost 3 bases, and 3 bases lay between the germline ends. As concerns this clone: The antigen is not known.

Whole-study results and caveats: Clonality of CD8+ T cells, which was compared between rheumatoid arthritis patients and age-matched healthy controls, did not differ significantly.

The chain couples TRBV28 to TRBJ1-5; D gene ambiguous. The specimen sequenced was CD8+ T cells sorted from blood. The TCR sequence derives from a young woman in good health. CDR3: CASSINQPQHF. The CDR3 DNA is TGTGCCAGCAGCATCAATCAGCCCCAGCATTTT.